The 25 T cell receptor beta chains given below trace back to one sample, sequenced in a study of identical twins. TCRdb fed the 5' RACE reads into MiXCR, producing one record per CDR3 protein. The sample includes roughly 1.6 million distinct CDR3 sequences, around 33% of them seen just once. The sample comprised cord blood. The receptor set was obtained from a newborn girl in good health.

The rearrangement links TRBV20-1 to TRBJ1-1, with D possibly TRBD1 on 5 matching bases. V was clipped by 5 bases and J by 1 base, with 11 bases between them. The CDR3 extends over 13 amino acids. Germline CDR1 DFQATT, CDR2 SNEGSKA (reference sequence). The DNA of the CDR3 is TGCAGTGCTTATCGGAGGGGGAACACTGAAGCTTTCTTT. Translated: CSAYRRGNTEAFF.

This clonotype was detected ten times or more. This rearrangement joins TRBV6-1 to TRBJ2-3; D remains ambiguous. The germline V gene encodes CDR1 MNHNS and CDR2 SASEGT. Trimming shortened V by 4 bases and J by 2 bases, and 10 bases separated the two germline ends. The CDR3 contains 14 residues. CDR3 residues: CASSVERLTDTQYF. The CDR3 DNA reads as TGTGCCAGCAGTGTAGAGCGTCTCACAGATACGCAGTATTTT.

The V gene is TRBV7-9, the J gene TRBJ1-2; 8 positions match TRBD1. In germline, CDR1 is SEHNR, CDR2 FQNEAQ (reference sequence). This CDR3 contains 15 residues. V shed 3 bases, J shed 3 bases, and the junction held 6 bases outside the gene matches. The CDR3 nucleotides are TGTGCCAGCAGCTTCCCGGGACAGGACTACTATGGCTACACCTTC. This gives the protein CASSFPGQDYYGYTF.

This chain uses TRBV6-5 with TRBJ2-1; maybe TRBD1 (6 bases). Near its end, the DNA agrees better with TRBJ2-7, so the J call may be wrong. The CDR3 is made up of 16 amino acids. In germline, CDR1 is MNHEY, CDR2 SVGAGI. CDR3 DNA sequence: TGTGCCAGCAGTTCAACAGGACAGTCCTCCTACAATGAGCAGTACTTC. This encodes CASSSTGQSSYNEQYF.

The chain links TRBV6-2 or TRBV6-3 to TRBJ2-4; 12 bases agree with TRBD2. J was trimmed by 7 bases and V by 4 bases; bases with no gene match: 14. CDR3 length: 18 amino acids. The V gene's germline CDR1 is MNHEY and CDR2 SVGEGT. CDR3 sequence reads: CASSSPPTSGGRRNIQYF. CDR3 nucleotides: TGTGCCAGCAGTTCCCCACCGACTAGCGGGGGTCGAAGGAACATTCAGTACTTC.

The genes are TRBV20-1 and TRBJ2-5; 8 bases line up with TRBD2. The CDR3 is 15 residues long. V was pared by 5 bases and J by 11 bases, with 19 bases of the junction left unmatched. Germline lookup yields CDR1 DFQATT and CDR2 SNEGSKA (reference sequence). The CDR3 nucleotides are TGCAGTGCTCTACCTTCTAGCGGGCAGTACAATGAGCAGTACTTC. Translated: CSALPSSGQYNEQYF.

Note on this clonotype: One base away lies a much larger clone, so this may be a sequencing read error. V and J are TRBV29-1 and TRBJ2-1, with 7 nucleotides matching TRBD1. Trimming at V came to 1 base and at J to 10 bases, leaving 13 bases not matched to a gene. The CDR3 sequence is 15 residues long. The germline gives CDR1 SQVTM, CDR2 ANQGSEA. CDR3 sequence reads: CSVEGTRDSSYEQFF. The CDR3 region has the DNA TGCAGCGTTGAAGGAACCAGGGACAGTTCCTACGAGCAGTTCTTC.

This clonotype was recorded a few times. The V and J genes are TRBV7-9 and TRBJ1-5, with D perhaps TRBD1 (5 bases). Trimming stripped 3 bases from V and 5 bases from J, with 8 bases between. CDR3 size: 13 residues. The germline gives CDR1 SEHNR, CDR2 FQNEAQ (reference sequence). The CDR3 DNA sequence: TGTGCCAGCAGCTTCGACAGCGATCAGCCCCAGCATTTT. This codes for CASSFDSDQPQHF.

V gene TRBV27 combines with J gene TRBJ2-4; the D is unclear. The assigned J gene may be wrong: the sequence end matches TRBJ2-7 better. The CDR3 has 14 amino acids. Germline V lookup: CDR1 MNHEY, CDR2 SMNVEV (reference sequence). The CDR3 region has the DNA TGTGCCAGCACCCGAACAGTAGCCTCCTACGAGCAGTACTTC. Protein: CASTRTVASYEQYF.

The rearrangement links TRBV12-3 or TRBV12-4 to TRBJ1-1, with D tentatively TRBD1 (5 bases). Between the trimmed V and J ends, which lost 6 bases and 1 base, there was a span of 18 bases. The CDR3 totals 16 residues. The CDR3 DNA reads as TGTGCCAGCAGCCTCGACAGTGGCTTGAGGAACACTGAAGCTTTCTTT. Translated, it gives CASSLDSGLRNTEAFF.

The chain combines TRBV12-3 or TRBV12-4 with TRBJ2-1, with TRBD2 matching over 10 bases. Germline trimming cut 8 bases from V and 7 bases from J; bases unmatched to any gene: 5. The CDR3 extends over 13 amino acids. The CDR3 sequence: CASGLAGENEQFF. Here the CDR3 DNA reads TGTGCCAGCGGTCTAGCGGGGGAGAATGAGCAGTTCTTC.

In this sample, this clonotype turned up a few times. The chain combines TRBV4-1 with TRBJ2-2; D possibly corresponds to TRBD1 (6 bases). From germline, CDR1 is MGHRA and CDR2 YSYEKL. V dropped 8 bases and J dropped 2 bases, with 12 bases sitting between them. CDR3 length: 14 amino acids. The CDR3 DNA is TGCGCCAGCGGGCGACAGGTCAACACCGGGGAGCTGTTTTTT. As protein: CASGRQVNTGELFF.

The V and J genes are TRBV3-1 and TRBJ2-7; 8 nucleotides match TRBD1. Per germline, CDR1 LGHDT and CDR2 YNNKEL (reference sequence). This CDR3 is built from 15 residues. Trimming at V came to 4 bases and at J to 0 bases, leaving 5 bases not matched to a gene. This chain's CDR3 is CASSRRQGISYEQYF. CDR3 DNA: TGTGCCAGCAGCCGACGACAGGGGATCTCCTACGAGCAGTACTTC.

For this clonotype: A read error may account for a junction end that differs from germline. J is TRBJ1-4 and V is TRBV4-1, with 10 bases fitting TRBD1. Germline V gene lookup returns CDR1 MGHRA and CDR2 YSYEKL. There are 18 residues in the CDR3. The DNA for the CDR3 is TGCGCCAGCAGGCAAGGCGCGGGACAGGGGCCGCGTAATGAAAAACTGTTTTTT. Encoded protein: CASRQGAGQGPRNEKLFF.

The chain is built from TRBV14 and TRBJ2-1; 11 positions agree with TRBD1. Germline V gene data show CDR1 as SGHDN and CDR2 as FVKESK. The junction had 20 bases not matched to a gene; V was cut back by 5 bases and J by 2 bases. The CDR3 totals 21 residues. The CDR3 sequence: CASSYFRRDRGTGPPYNEQFF. CDR3 bases: TGTGCCAGCAGCTATTTTCGCCGGGACAGGGGGACGGGCCCACCCTACAATGAGCAGTTCTTC.

The rearrangement links TRBV3-1 to TRBJ2-1; 7 positions agree with TRBD2. After removal of 4 bases from V and 13 bases from J, the junction contained 13 bases not matched to a gene. Germline V lookup: CDR1 LGHDT, CDR2 YNNKEL (reference sequence). CDR3 size: 14 residues. DNA of the CDR3: TGTGCCAGCAGCCTTCGGGGGGTCAGAGAGACCCAGTTCTTC. Its protein product is CASSLRGVRETQFF.

The chain joins TRBV20-1 to TRBJ2-5; unclear D gene. CDR1 and CDR2 (germline): DFQATT, SNEGSKA (reference sequence). There are 12 residues in the CDR3. V was cut by 1 base and J by 2 bases, with 5 bases left in between. The CDR3 nucleotides read TGCAGTGCTAGAGGGATTCAAGAGACCCAGTACTTC. Its translation is CSARGIQETQYF.

This clonotype was seen only a few times. V and J are TRBV12-3 or TRBV12-4 and TRBJ1-2, with TRBD1 matching 7 bases. V dropped 8 bases and J dropped 0; count of bases not matched to a gene: 9. The CDR3 is made up of 15 amino acids. The CDR3 loop reads CASLDRAQANYGYTF. The CDR3 nucleotides read TGTGCCAGCCTAGACAGGGCCCAAGCTAACTATGGCTACACCTTC.

This clonotype was recorded a few times. The chain is built from TRBV12-3 or TRBV12-4 and TRBJ2-4, with TRBD1 as a possible D gene (6 bases). The DNA matches TRBJ2-7 better at its end, which makes the J call doubtful. CDR3 length equals 13 residues. The CDR3 here is CASSLGTSHEQYF. The DNA for the CDR3 is TGTGCCAGCAGTTTGGGGACATCCCACGAGCAGTACTTC.

The rearrangement links TRBV11-2 to TRBJ1-1, with TRBD1 as a possible D gene (6 bases). CDR1 is SGHAT, CDR2 FQNNGV, per germline. This CDR3 has 13 residues. V lost 5 bases to trimming and J lost 6 bases, with 13 bases between them. CDR3 residues: CASSPQGISEAFF. For the CDR3, the DNA is TGTGCCAGCAGCCCACAGGGTATCTCTGAAGCTTTCTTT. Using reference TRBV11-2 and TRBJ1-1 for the parts outside the CDR3, the full variable domain is EAGVAQSPRYKIIEKRQSVAFWCNPISGHATLYWYQQILGQGPKLLIQFQNNGVVDDSQLPKDRFSAERLKGVDSTLKIQPAKLEDSAVYLCASSPQGISEAFFGQGTRLTVV.

The count of this clonotype is one. One end of the junction does not line up with germline, which may come from a read error. The chain is built from TRBV4-2 and TRBJ2-3; 10 nucleotides agree with TRBD2. Germline lookup yields CDR1 LGHNA and CDR2 YNFKEQ. The length of the CDR3 is 14 residues. The CDR3 coding sequence is TGTGCCAGCAGCCATGGGACTAGCGCAGATGCGCAGTATTTT. Translation: CASSHGTSADAQYF.

J is TRBJ1-2 and V is TRBV9; D gene unclear. V shed 0 bases and J shed 6 bases, with 12 bases lying between them. The germline CDR1 and CDR2 sequences are SGDLS and YYNGEE. CDR3 length equals 14 residues. The DNA for the CDR3 is TGTGCCAGCAGCGTAGCTGTGGGGAAGCATGGCTACACCTTC. It codes for CASSVAVGKHGYTF.

The chain links TRBV25-1 to TRBJ2-2; D remains unclear. Deletions cut 6 bases from V and 6 bases from J, with 11 bases between. The CDR3 totals 13 residues. Germline loops: CDR1 MGHDK, CDR2 SYGVNS. The CDR3 coding sequence is TGTGCCAGCAGCGGGCTAGGATCCGGGGAGCTGTTTTTT. Residues: CASSGLGSGELFF.

The chain links TRBV20-1 to TRBJ2-7; D is undetermined. V gave up 0 bases and J gave up 7 bases, with 16 bases separating them. Germline V gives CDR1 DFQATT, CDR2 SNEGSKA (reference sequence). The CDR3 is 14 residues long. In DNA form, the CDR3 reads TGCAGTGCTAGAGATTCCAGCAGGCTCGGTGAGCAGTACTTC. Protein: CSARDSSRLGEQYF.

The chain carries TRBV20-1 and TRBJ1-2; no reliable D call. Germline CDR1 DFQATT, CDR2 SNEGSKA (reference sequence). The CDR3 consists of 14 residues. The V gene lost 6 bases and the J gene lost 7 bases, with 21 bases spanning the gap. CDR3 sequence reads: CSALGQSVNLGYTF. DNA of the CDR3: TGCAGTGCCCTAGGCCAGTCCGTGAACCTTGGCTACACCTTC.